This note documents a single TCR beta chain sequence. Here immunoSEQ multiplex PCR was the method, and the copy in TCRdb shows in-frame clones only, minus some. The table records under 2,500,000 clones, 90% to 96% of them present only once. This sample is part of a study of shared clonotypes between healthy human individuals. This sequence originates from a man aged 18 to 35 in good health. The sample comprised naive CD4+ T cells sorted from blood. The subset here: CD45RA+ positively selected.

CDR3 residues: CASSLDLTLQETQYF. In DNA, the CDR3 is TGTGCCAGCAGCTTGGATCTAACTCTCCAAGAGACCCAGTACTTC. The chain couples TRBV5-6 to TRBJ2-5; D unclear. The V end lost 0 bases, the J end lost 1 base, and 10 bases lay between the germline ends. CDR3 size: 15 residues. Per the germline V gene, CDR1 is SGHDT and CDR2 is YYEEEE. The full variable domain, its missing parts supplied by reference TRBV5-6 and TRBJ2-5, is DAGVTQSPTHLIKTRGQQVTLRCSPKSGHDTVSWYQQALGQGPQFIFQYYEEEERQRGNFPDRFSGHQFPNYSSELNVNALLLGDSALYLCASSLDLTLQETQYFGPGTRLLVL.